The rows below give T cell receptor beta chains drawn from one sample of a study of blood T cell repertoires in COVID-19. Using immunoSEQ multiplex PCR, the repertoire was profiled, and TCRdb retains in-frame clones only, with some absent. Altogether about 300,000 clones are present, 86% being singletons, with the ten largest covering 1.5% to 2%. The sequenced sample consisted of peripheral blood. All receptors come from a woman between 45 and 65 years old with acute or convalescent COVID-19. CDR3s include the opening cysteine and the closing phenylalanine or tryptophan. D genes are given only for firm matches. Rows give clone size only sometimes, using once, few, many, or a class for an expanded clone.

J | size | V | length | D | DNA | CDR3
TRBJ2-2 | once | TRBV18 | 13 | . | TGTGCCAGCTCACCGTCCCAAACCGGGGAGCTGTTTTTT | CASSPSQTGELFF
TRBJ1-5 | . | TRBV10-1 | 11 | . | TGCGCCAGCCGAACAGGGACGCCCCAGCATTTT | CASRTGTPQHF
TRBJ1-4 | . | TRBV29-1 | 11 | . | TGCAGCGCCCCGACCGGGGAAAAACTGTTTTTT | CSAPTGEKLFF
TRBJ2-1 | few | TRBV6-5 | 15 | TRBD2 | TGTGCCAGCAGTTACCGAGGCGGGAGGGGCAATGAGCAGTTCTTC | CASSYRGGRGNEQFF
TRBJ1-5 | . | TRBV28 | 18 | TRBD1 | TGTGCCAGCAGTACTCCCGGACAGGGAGAATGGGCAAATCAGCCCCAGCATTTT | CASSTPGQGEWANQPQHF
TRBJ2-1 | . | TRBV10-3 | 18 | TRBD2 | TGTGCCATCGGGGCCACACTAGCGGGAGGTGTCTCCTACAATGAGCAGTTCTTC | CAIGATLAGGVSYNEQFF
TRBJ2-2 | . | TRBV28 | 15 | . | TGTGCCAGCAGAACTACGGGGGTCGGGACCGGGGAGCTGTTTTTT | CASRTTGVGTGELFF
TRBJ2-3 | . | TRBV6-2/TRBV6-3 | 19 | TRBD2 | TGTGCCAGCAGTTACGACCCCACAGGACTAGCGGGATTCACAGATACGCAGTATTTT | CASSYDPTGLAGFTDTQYF
TRBJ1-4 | once | TRBV18 | 13 | TRBD1 | TGTGCCAGCTCACCTCAAGGACAGGAGAAACTGTTTTTT | CASSPQGQEKLFF
TRBJ2-5 | . | TRBV28 | 13 | . | TGTGCCAGCACCTTAGCGAACCAAGAGACCCAGTACTTC | CASTLANQETQYF
TRBJ1-2 | . | TRBV9 | 16 | TRBD1 | TGTGCCAGCAGCACACGGACAGGGACCTTTAACTATGGCTACACCTTC | CASSTRTGTFNYGYTF
TRBJ2-5 | . | TRBV7-6 | 15 | TRBD2 | TGTGCCAGCAGCCTTAGAGGCGGGGGTGCGGGGACCCAGTACTTC | CASSLRGGGAGTQYF
TRBJ1-5 | . | TRBV24-1 | 12 | TRBD1 | TGTGCCACCAGTGAGGAAGGGGGCTCCCAGCATTTT | CATSEEGGSQHF
TRBJ2-3 | . | TRBV29-1 | 18 | TRBD2 | TGCAGCGTTGACTGGGTGGCTAGCGGGGGACATAGCACAGATACGCAGTATTTT | CSVDWVASGGHSTDTQYF
TRBJ2-3 | once | TRBV3-1/TRBV3-2 | 14 | TRBD1 | TGTGCCAGCAGGCGACAGGGGAGCACAGATACGCAGTATTTT | CASRRQGSTDTQYF
TRBJ2-1 | . | TRBV29-1 | 14 | . | TGCAGCGTTTTAAGGGGGGGTCTAGGGAATGAGCAGTTCTTC | CSVLRGGLGNEQFF
TRBJ2-2 | . | TRBV3-1/TRBV3-2 | 15 | TRBD1 | TGTGCCAGCAGCCAAGATACAGGGGACACCGGGGAGCTGTTTTTT | CASSQDTGDTGELFF
TRBJ2-7 | . | TRBV19 | 13 | TRBD1 | TGTGCCAGTAGTCCGGGACAGGGTGGCGAGCAGTACTTC | CASSPGQGGEQYF
TRBJ2-2 | . | TRBV11-3 | 20 | TRBD1 | TGTGCCAGCAGCTTAATCTGGACGGGACAGGAAAACCCGAACACCGGGGAGCTGTTTTTT | CASSLIWTGQENPNTGELFF
TRBJ1-4 | . | TRBV18 | 15 | TRBD1 | TGTGCCAGCTCACCTGACGGGACAGGGGTGGAAAAACTGTTTTTT | CASSPDGTGVEKLFF
TRBJ2-5 | . | TRBV5-4 | 15 | . | TGTGCCAGCAGCTTGGCGGGAGGGACAGAAGAGACCCAGTACTTC | CASSLAGGTEETQYF
TRBJ2-1 | . | TRBV7-9 | 17 | TRBD2 | TGTGCCAGCAGCCCGAGTACGGGAGGGCCGCGAGGCAATGAGCAGTTCTTC | CASSPSTGGPRGNEQFF
TRBJ2-1 | . | TRBV28 | 13 | TRBD1 | TGTGCCAGCAGTTTACCCGACAGGGGAGGGCAGTTCTTC | CASSLPDRGGQFF
TRBJ1-3 | . | TRBV7-2 | 18 | . | TGTGCCAGCAGCTTAGCGCTAATTTTGGTATACTCTGGAAACACCATATATTTT | CASSLALILVYSGNTIYF
TRBJ1-4 | . | TRBV28 | 15 | TRBD1 | TGTGCCAGCAGTACCGGGACAGGGGTTAATGAAAAACTGTTTTTT | CASSTGTGVNEKLFF
TRBJ2-7 | . | TRBV10-1 | 17 | TRBD2 | TGCGCCAGCAGTGAACCCCGGGGAGGGAGGGCCTACCCCGAGCAGTACTTC | CASSEPRGGRAYPEQYF
TRBJ1-3 | . | TRBV29-1 | 14 | . | TGCAGCGTAACACAGGGAACGGCTGGAAACACCATATATTTT | CSVTQGTAGNTIYF
TRBJ2-1 | . | TRBV7-2 | 13 | . | TGTGCCAGCAGCACTAGCCCCTCCGGGGAGCAGTTCTTC | CASSTSPSGEQFF
TRBJ1-1 | once | TRBV29-1 | 15 | TRBD1 | TGCAGCGTTCTTTCGGTAGAGGGGGCGGGAACTGAAGCTTTCTTT | CSVLSVEGAGTEAFF